Presented here are 8 T cell receptor beta chains from one specimen sequenced in a study of cytomegalovirus exposure and HLA in healthy donors (dated by TCRdb to the late 2010s). Libraries were built with the immunoSEQ multiplex PCR assay. For the multiplex PCR, a mixture combining 60 forward primers for TCR Vbeta segments and 13 reverse primers for TCR Jbeta segments was used. This is the immuneACCESS table as TCRdb keeps it, with only in-frame sequences that have V and J called. A part of the clones is gone; compared with another copy, unresolved V genes explain less than half, and the rest is unexplained. The sample table lists 50,000 to 75,000 clones, approximately 75% of them with a count of one. In total, the top ten clones hold 6.8% of the sample. The sequenced sample consisted of PBMCs. Every receptor here comes from a man aged 25 to 40 in good health and CMV-seropositive.

The chain couples TRBV5-6 to TRBJ2-5, with 7 bases fitting TRBD1. TRBJ2-7 explains the end of the DNA better; the J call may be wrong. The germline CDR1 and CDR2 sequences are SGHDT and YYEEEE. The CDR3 sequence is 14 residues long. The CDR3 sequence is CAIEEQGLDYEQYF. In DNA, the CDR3 is TGTGCCATAGAAGAACAGGGGTTAGACTACGAGCAGTACTTC.

The genes are TRBV5-3 and TRBJ1-2, with 7 bases that match TRBD1. TRBV5-3 is flagged as an ORF with uncertain function. This CDR3 spans 11 amino acids. CDR3: CSTGYYYGYTF. The CDR3 DNA reads as TGTTCGACAGGGTACTACTATGGCTACACCTTC.

CDR3 amino acids: CATSRGGRVVGQPQHF. In DNA, the CDR3 is TGTGCCACCAGCAGGGGTGGCAGGGTGGTCGGTCAGCCCCAGCATTTT. The chain links TRBV15 to TRBJ1-5; D possibly corresponds to TRBD1 (5 bases). This CDR3 comprises 16 residues. Between the trimmed V and J ends, which lost 3 bases and 6 bases, there was a span of 18 bases. CDR1 is LNHNV and CDR2 is YYDKDF in the germline V gene (reference sequence).

The rearrangement uses TRBV27 and TRBJ2-3, with TRBD1 identical over 8 bases. The CDR3 loop spans 15 amino acids. Looked up from germline, CDR1 is MNHEY and CDR2 is SMNVEV (reference sequence). V shed 5 bases and J 4 bases; nucleotides not matched to a gene: 8. The CDR3 bases are TGTGCCAGCAGTATAGGACAGGGAGGCCCAGATACGCAGTATTTT. Translation gives CASSIGQGGPDTQYF.

The chain links TRBV7-8 to TRBJ1-5; D perhaps matches TRBD1 (6 bases). V was clipped by 2 bases and J by 3 bases, with 17 bases between them. Germline lookup yields CDR1 SGHVS and CDR2 FQNEAQ. CDR3 length: 17 residues. The CDR3 loop reads CASSLLNRVPANQPQHF. For the CDR3, the DNA is TGTGCCAGCAGCTTACTTAACAGGGTACCCGCCAATCAGCCCCAGCATTTT.

The chain recombines TRBV5-1 with TRBJ1-3; 8 bases are shared with TRBD1. The germline V gene has CDR1 SGHRS and CDR2 YFSETQ. This CDR3 has 15 amino acids. Trimming took 1 base from V and 6 from J; bases not matched to a gene: 6. CDR3 bases: TGCGCCAGCAGCTTGACTACAGGGGGAGAAAACACCATATATTTT. Encoded protein: CASSLTTGGENTIYF.

This clone was observed many times. The chain has TRBV2 and TRBJ1-3; D gene ambiguous. This CDR3 is built from 16 residues. Trimming took off 1 base at V and 0 bases at J, with 10 bases between the two ends. Germline CDR1 and CDR2: SNHLY and FYNNEI. CDR3 coding DNA: TGTGCCAGCAGTGAAGGTCGGGGAGTCTCTGGAAACACCATATATTTT. It is translated as CASSEGRGVSGNTIYF.

The chain is built from TRBV7-6 and TRBJ2-5; 7 bases align to TRBD1. CDR1 is SGHVS and CDR2 is FNYEAQ in the germline V gene. J lost 2 bases, V lost 6 bases, and 3 bases had no gene match. The CDR3 runs to 13 residues. Here the CDR3 DNA reads TGTGCCAGCAGGACAGGGACGCAAGAGACCCAGTACTTC. This codes for CASRTGTQETQYF.